The rows below give T cell receptor beta chains drawn from one sample of a study of blood T cells in healthy people across ages. TCRdb itself ran the 5' RACE reads through MiXCR, one entry per CDR3 protein. This table holds 1 million or so distinct CDR3 sequences, approximately 25% found once. Another study also made use of these data, one on T cells of mothers and their children.

The sequencing sample was made of blood. These receptors were taken from a girl aged 2 to 10 in good health. Each CDR3 is given with its conserved first and last residue. D genes are given only for firm matches. The size of a clone is reported for some rows only, either as once, few or many, or as a class for expanded clones.

.	TRBV4-1	TRBJ1-4	.	TGCGCCAGCAGCCAGGTGACGGGGTCCATTAATGAAAAACTGTTTTTT	CASSQVTGSINEKLFF
few	TRBV27	TRBJ2-1	.	TGTGCCAGCAGTGCCGACCACAGCTCCTACAATGAGCAGTTCTTC	CASSADHSSYNEQFF
.	TRBV7-9	TRBJ1-1	.	TGTGCCAGCAGCTTCGATGATAAGAGAATGAACACTGAAGCTTTCTTT	CASSFDDKRMNTEAFF
.	TRBV27	TRBJ2-5	.	TGTGCCAGCAGTACTTGGAGACGGGAGACCCAGTACTTC	CASSTWRRETQYF
few	TRBV20-1	TRBJ2-3	TRBD2	TGCAGTGCTTACGAAAGCGGGGGGGCCGCGGATACGCAGTATTTT	CSAYESGGAADTQYF
.	TRBV15	TRBJ2-7	.	TGTGCCACCAGCAGGGATATACTGAGCTCCTACGAGCAGTACTTC	CATSRDILSSYEQYF
.	TRBV9	TRBJ1-1	.	TGTGCCAGCAGCCAGTCCTGGGACACTGAAGCTTTCTTT	CASSQSWDTEAFF
.	TRBV11-1	TRBJ1-4	TRBD1	TGTGCCAGCAGCTTTATACCGGGACAGGTTTTGCTCTCAACTAATGAAAAACTGTTTTTT	CASSFIPGQVLLSTNEKLFF
few	TRBV29-1	TRBJ1-2	.	TGCAGCGCCGCGGGGGATTATGGCTACACCTTC	CSAAGDYGYTF
few	TRBV20-1	TRBJ1-1	.	TGCAGCGGCGTCAGACTCACAGCTGAAGCTTTCTTT	CSGVRLTAEAFF
.	TRBV7-2	TRBJ1-1	.	TGTGCCAGCAGCTTACAGGGAGGGCTGAACACTGAAGCTTTCTTT	CASSLQGGLNTEAFF
.	TRBV20-1	TRBJ2-3	.	TGCAGTGCTAGAGCGGAGTGGAGGGTCACAGATACGCAGTATTTT	CSARAEWRVTDTQYF
few	TRBV20-1	TRBJ2-7	TRBD1	TGCAGTGCTAGAGATGGGCGACAGGGGGTACACGAGCAGTACTTC	CSARDGRQGVHEQYF
.	TRBV20-1	TRBJ2-4	TRBD2	TGCAGTGTTACCGGGACTAGCGGGACTGTCAAAAACATTCAGTACTTC	CSVTGTSGTVKNIQYF
.	TRBV6-2/TRBV6-3	TRBJ1-1	.	TGTGCCAGCAGTTACTCGACGACTGAATCCATGAACACTGAAGCTTTCTTT	CASSYSTTESMNTEAFF
few	TRBV12-3/TRBV12-4	TRBJ2-1	TRBD2	TGTGCCAGCAGTTTAGGCGGACTAGCGGGGGGCTACAATGAGCAGTTCTTC	CASSLGGLAGGYNEQFF
.	TRBV7-2	TRBJ2-1	.	TGTGCCAGCAGCCAGGGGGGCAGGGTGGACAATGAGCAGTTCTTC	CASSQGGRVDNEQFF
few	TRBV2	TRBJ1-4	TRBD1	TGTGCCAGTGGACAGGGTTATGAAAAACTGTTTTTT	CASGQGYEKLFF
.	TRBV13	TRBJ1-4	.	TGTGCCAGCAGCCCGCCGCCGGGACCCATAAATGAAAAACTGTTTTTT	CASSPPPGPINEKLFF
.	TRBV2	TRBJ2-2	.	TGTGCCAGCTGGGGGCGAACCGGGGAGCTGTTTTTT	CASWGRTGELFF
few	TRBV27	TRBJ2-5	.	TGTGCCAGCAGTTTTGTTGCCGGTCGGAGTGAAGAGACCCAGTACTTC	CASSFVAGRSEETQYF
.	TRBV27	TRBJ2-1	TRBD2	TGTGCCAGCAGTTTATCTCCGGCGGGGGGCTTTAGCTCCTACAATGAGCAGTTCTTC	CASSLSPAGGFSSYNEQFF
.	TRBV20-1	TRBJ2-1	.	TGCAGTGCTAGTTCATCAGGTTCAGGGTGGTTGGATGAGCAGTTCTTC	CSASSSGSGWLDEQFF
few	TRBV7-9	TRBJ2-7	TRBD1	TGTGCCAGCAGCTTAGAGGTCGGGACAGAAGTTTACGAGCAGTACTTC	CASSLEVGTEVYEQYF
.	TRBV7-8	TRBJ2-7	.	TGTGCCAGCAGCTTAGGGTCCTCAACCTACGAGCAGTACTTC	CASSLGSSTYEQYF
.	TRBV29-1	TRBJ2-7	.	TGCAGCGTCAGAGAGCTCTCCTACGAGCAGTACTTC	CSVRELSYEQYF
.	TRBV4-2	TRBJ2-1	TRBD2	TGTGCCAGCAGCCAAGGAGCGGGGGGGAATATTTTTTATGAGCAGTTCTTC	CASSQGAGGNIFYEQFF
.	TRBV7-2	TRBJ2-1	TRBD2	TGTGCCAGCAGCGATAGGACTAGCGGGGGGCCCCCTGAGCAGTTCTTC	CASSDRTSGGPPEQFF
.	TRBV28	TRBJ2-1	.	TGTGCCAGCGGGCAGACAGCGAGGCCCTCCTACAATGAGCAGTTCTTC	CASGQTARPSYNEQFF
.	TRBV2	TRBJ1-4	TRBD1	TGTGCCAGCAGACCGACAGGGGTGTCGGAAAAACTGTTTTTT	CASRPTGVSEKLFF
few	TRBV7-2	TRBJ2-2	.	TGTGCCAGCAGCTTCCGCACCACCGGGGAGCTGTTTTTT	CASSFRTTGELFF
.	TRBV12-3/TRBV12-4	TRBJ1-2	.	TGTGCCAGCAGTTTAAACGGAGCAAGCTACACCTTC	CASSLNGASYTF
few	TRBV7-2	TRBJ1-6	.	TGTGCCAGCAGCTTAATACGGCTAAATTCACCCCTCCACTTT	CASSLIRLNSPLHF
.	TRBV7-8	TRBJ2-7	.	TGTGCCACCCGCTCTTGGCCGGGGGGCGGCTACGAGCAGTACTTC	CATRSWPGGGYEQYF
.	TRBV9	TRBJ2-5	.	TGTGCCAGCAGCCTTTATGGGGTCCAAGAGACCCAGTACTTC	CASSLYGVQETQYF
.	TRBV6-5	TRBJ1-6	TRBD1	TGTGCCAGCAGACCCGACAGGGACAATTCACCCCTCCACTTT	CASRPDRDNSPLHF
.	TRBV12-3/TRBV12-4	TRBJ1-2	TRBD1	TGTGCCAGCAGCCATCGGGACAGGGGTGGCTACACCTTC	CASSHRDRGGYTF
.	TRBV11-2	TRBJ2-2	.	TGTGCCAGCAGCTTAGAAGGGGTGAACACCGGGGAGCTGTTTTTT	CASSLEGVNTGELFF
.	TRBV20-1	TRBJ2-7	TRBD2	TGCAGTGCCCCCCGGACTAGCGGCGCCTACGAGCAGTACTTC	CSAPRTSGAYEQYF
.	TRBV10-3	TRBJ2-1	TRBD2	TGTGCCATCAGTGAGTCCGGGGGGGCAGCATACAATGAGCAGTTCTTC	CAISESGGAAYNEQFF
.	TRBV24-1	TRBJ2-5	.	TGTGCCACCAGTGGTCCGGGGGCGAAGGAGACCCAGTACTTC	CATSGPGAKETQYF
.	TRBV28	TRBJ2-3	TRBD2	TGTGCCAGCTTTGGTCCCCCCTCTAGCGGGAGCACAGATACGCAGTATTTT	CASFGPPSSGSTDTQYF
.	TRBV27	TRBJ2-7	.	TGTGCCAGCAGCTTAGTTTTGGCAGGACCCTACGAGCAGTACTTC	CASSLVLAGPYEQYF
.	TRBV29-1	TRBJ2-1	TRBD2	TGCAGCGTTGAAGCGACTAGCGGGAGGGGATTGGATGAGCAGTTCTTC	CSVEATSGRGLDEQFF
.	TRBV6-2/TRBV6-3	TRBJ2-1	.	TGTGCCAGCAGTTACGCCCGGGTGGATGAGCAGTTCTTC	CASSYARVDEQFF
few	TRBV7-6	TRBJ2-5	.	TGTGCCAGCAGCTTAGACCCCAGAGAGACCCAGTACTTC	CASSLDPRETQYF
.	TRBV7-2	TRBJ2-5	TRBD1	TGTGCCAGCAGCAAATGGACAGGCCAAGAGACCCAGTACTTC	CASSKWTGQETQYF
.	TRBV6-6	TRBJ2-1	.	TGTGCCAGCAGTTACTCGAAGGGCAATGAGCAGTTCTTC	CASSYSKGNEQFF
.	TRBV4-1	TRBJ1-1	.	TGCGCCAGCAGCCAATTGACACCGAACACTGAAGCTTTCTTT	CASSQLTPNTEAFF
.	TRBV29-1	TRBJ2-4	TRBD2	TGCAGCGCCCGTCTGGCGGGAGATGCCAAAAACATTCAGTACTTC	CSARLAGDAKNIQYF